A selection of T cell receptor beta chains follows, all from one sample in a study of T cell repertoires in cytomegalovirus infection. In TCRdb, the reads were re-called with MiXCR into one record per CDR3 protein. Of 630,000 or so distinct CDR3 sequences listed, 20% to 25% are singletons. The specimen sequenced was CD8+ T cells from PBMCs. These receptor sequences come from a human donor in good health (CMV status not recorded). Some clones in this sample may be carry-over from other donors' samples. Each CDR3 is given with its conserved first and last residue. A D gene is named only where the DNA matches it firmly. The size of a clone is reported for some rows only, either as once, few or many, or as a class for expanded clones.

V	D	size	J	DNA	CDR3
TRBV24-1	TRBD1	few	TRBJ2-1	TGTGCCACCAGTGATTCCGGGACAGGGATCGCCAATGAGCAGTTCTTC	CATSDSGTGIANEQFF
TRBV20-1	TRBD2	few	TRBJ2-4	TGCAGTGCTAAGGGACTAGCGGGGGGCCAAGCCAAAAACATTCAGTACTTC	CSAKGLAGGQAKNIQYF
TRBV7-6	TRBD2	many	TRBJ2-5	TGTGCCAGCAGCTTAGGGACTAGGCCACAAGAGACCCAGTACTTC	CASSLGTRPQETQYF
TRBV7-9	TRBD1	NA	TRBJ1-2	TGTGCCAGCAGCTTCAGGACAGGGTTCGGCTACACCTTC	CASSFRTGFGYTF
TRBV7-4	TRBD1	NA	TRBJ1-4	TGTGCCAGCAGCACCCGAGCCGGGACAGTAAATGAAAAACTGTTTTTT	CASSTRAGTVNEKLFF
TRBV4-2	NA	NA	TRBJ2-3	TGTGCCAGCAGCCAAGTAATCGCCGGGGGCACAGATACGCAGTATTTT	CASSQVIAGGTDTQYF
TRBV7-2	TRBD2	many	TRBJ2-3	TGTGCCAGCAGCCCGGAGTTGCATAGCGGGGAACAGTATTTT	CASSPELHSGEQYF
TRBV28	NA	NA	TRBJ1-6	TGTGCCAGCAGTTTTCGCAGGGAAATTAATAATTCACCCCTCCACTTT	CASSFRREINNSPLHF
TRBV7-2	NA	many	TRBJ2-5	TGTGCCAGCAGCTCCCCAGAGAAGACTGCACAAGAGACCCAGTACTTC	CASSSPEKTAQETQYF
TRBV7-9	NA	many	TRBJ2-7	TGTGCCATACAGGATCCCTACGAGCAGTACTTC	CAIQDPYEQYF
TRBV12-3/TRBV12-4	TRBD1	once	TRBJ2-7	TGTGCCAGCAGTACGGGACAGGGGGTCCACGAGCAGTACTTC	CASSTGQGVHEQYF
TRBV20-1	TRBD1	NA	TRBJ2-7	TGCAGTGCTAAAATAACAGGGGGCGACGAGCAGTACTTC	CSAKITGGDEQYF
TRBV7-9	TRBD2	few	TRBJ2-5	TGTGCCAGCAGCTTAGCGCCGGGACTATTGTACCAAGAGACCCAGTACTTC	CASSLAPGLLYQETQYF
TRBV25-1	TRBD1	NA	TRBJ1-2	TGTGCCAGCAAGGGACAGGGGGTGAGGAATTATGGCTACACCTTC	CASKGQGVRNYGYTF
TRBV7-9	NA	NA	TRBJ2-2	TGTGCCAGCAGACCACCCACCGGGGAGCTGTTTTTT	CASRPPTGELFF
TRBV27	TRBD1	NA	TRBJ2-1	TGTGCCAGCAATATCGGACAGGGCCCCTACAATGAGCAGTTCTTC	CASNIGQGPYNEQFF
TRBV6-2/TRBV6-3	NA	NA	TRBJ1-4	TGTGCCAGCAGTTACTCGTCGTCTCTCAGCGGGGAAAAACTGTTTTTT	CASSYSSSLSGEKLFF
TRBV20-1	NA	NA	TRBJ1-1	TGCAGTGCTAGAGATCGGACAGCATCAGCTGAAGCTTTCTTT	CSARDRTASAEAFF
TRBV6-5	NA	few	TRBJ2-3	TGTGCCAGCAGTTACTTGACAGTGGAAGGCACAGATACGCAGTATTTT	CASSYLTVEGTDTQYF
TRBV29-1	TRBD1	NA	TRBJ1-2	TGCAGCGTTGAAGATCAACCCGGGACAGCTAACTATGGCTACACCTTC	CSVEDQPGTANYGYTF
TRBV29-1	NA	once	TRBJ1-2	TGCAGCGTTGAATGGGGGATAGACTATGGCTACACCTTC	CSVEWGIDYGYTF
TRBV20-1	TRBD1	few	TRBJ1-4	TGCAGTGCTAGGGGGACAGGGTCTTCGGGGGCAACTAATGAAAAACTGTTTTTT	CSARGTGSSGATNEKLFF
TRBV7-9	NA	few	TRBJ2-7	TGTGCCAGCAGCAAGGGACAAGGGCCCTACGAGCAGTACTTC	CASSKGQGPYEQYF
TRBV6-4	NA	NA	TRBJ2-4	TGTGCCAGCAGTGACTCGCGAAAAAAGTACTTC	CASSDSRKKYF